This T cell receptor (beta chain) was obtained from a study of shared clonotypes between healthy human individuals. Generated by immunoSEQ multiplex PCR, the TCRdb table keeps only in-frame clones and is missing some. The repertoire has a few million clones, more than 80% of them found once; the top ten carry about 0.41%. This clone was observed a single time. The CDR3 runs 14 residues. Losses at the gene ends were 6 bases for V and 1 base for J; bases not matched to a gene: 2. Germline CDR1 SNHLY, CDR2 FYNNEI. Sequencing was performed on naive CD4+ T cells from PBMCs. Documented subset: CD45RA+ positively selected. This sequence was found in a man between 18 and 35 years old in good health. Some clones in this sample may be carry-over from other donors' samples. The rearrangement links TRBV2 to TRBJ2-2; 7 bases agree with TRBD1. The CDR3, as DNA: TGTGCCAGCAGGGACAGGCAGAACACCGGGGAGCTGTTTTTT. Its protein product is CASRDRQNTGELFF.